This T cell receptor beta chain was sequenced in a study of beta chain features in type 1 diabetes. For the study at large: Across the samples, 90 million to 120 million sorted cells were examined in total.

Since all of the isolated RNA was reverse transcribed, expressed TCRB transcripts were what got sequenced. Sequencing of naive, central memory and regulatory T cell samples gave an average of roughly 4 million reads. Sequenced by immunoSEQ multiplex PCR; TCRdb stores in-frame clones only, minus some. The sample contains some 400,000 clones, approximately 16% of which appear only once. Study-level points and caveats: Sequencing of cDNA might inflate the share of cells that strongly express TCR.

CDR1 and CDR2 from the germline V gene are SGHVS and FQNEAQ. The CDR3 sequence is 15 residues long. V gave up 2 bases and J gave up 4 bases; unmatched junction bases: 8. Via the markers CD45RO/CCR7/CD25/CD127/CD95/CD27, stem cell-like memory, regulatory, central memory and naive CD4+ cells were sorted. As for this clone: Its specificity is not known.

The specimen sequenced was naive CD4+ T cells from blood. The TCR sequence derives from a woman aged 18-29 years in good health. This rearrangement joins TRBV7-8 to TRBJ2-7, with TRBD1 matching 7 bases. The CDR3 loop reads CASSLRVGQRYEQYF. CDR3 DNA: TGTGCCAGCAGCTTAAGAGTGGGACAGAGGTACGAGCAGTACTTC.